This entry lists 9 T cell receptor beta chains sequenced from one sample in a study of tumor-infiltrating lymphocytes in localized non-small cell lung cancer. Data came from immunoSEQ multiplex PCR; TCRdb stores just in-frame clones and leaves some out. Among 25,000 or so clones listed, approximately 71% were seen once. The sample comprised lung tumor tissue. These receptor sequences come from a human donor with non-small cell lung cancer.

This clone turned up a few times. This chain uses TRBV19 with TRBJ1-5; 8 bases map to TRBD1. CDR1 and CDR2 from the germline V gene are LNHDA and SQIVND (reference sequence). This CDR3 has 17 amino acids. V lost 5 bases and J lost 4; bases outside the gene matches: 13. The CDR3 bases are TGTGCCAGTAGTTGGCGATCAGGGGGCGAGAAGAATCAGCCCCAGCATTTT. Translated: CASSWRSGGEKNQPQHF. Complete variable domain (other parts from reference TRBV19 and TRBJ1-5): DGGITQSPKYLFRKEGQNVTLSCEQNLNHDAMYWYRQDPGQGLRLIYYSQIVNDFQKGDIAEGYSVSREKKESFPLTVTSAQKNPTAFYLCASSWRSGGEKNQPQHFGDGTRLSIL.

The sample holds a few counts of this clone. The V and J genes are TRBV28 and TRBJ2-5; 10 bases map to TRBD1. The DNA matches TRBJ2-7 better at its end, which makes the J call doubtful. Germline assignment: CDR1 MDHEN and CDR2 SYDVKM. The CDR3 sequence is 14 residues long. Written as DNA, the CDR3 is TGTGCCACCCGGTCGGGACAGGGGTCTCGCGAGCAGTACTTC. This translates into CATRSGQGSREQYF.

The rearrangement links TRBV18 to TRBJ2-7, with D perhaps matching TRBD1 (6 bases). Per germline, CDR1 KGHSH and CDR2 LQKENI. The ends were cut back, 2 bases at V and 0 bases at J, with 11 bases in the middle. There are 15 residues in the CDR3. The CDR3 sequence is CASSPRGSFSYEQYF. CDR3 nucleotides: TGTGCCAGCTCACCAAGGGGGTCGTTCTCCTACGAGCAGTACTTC.

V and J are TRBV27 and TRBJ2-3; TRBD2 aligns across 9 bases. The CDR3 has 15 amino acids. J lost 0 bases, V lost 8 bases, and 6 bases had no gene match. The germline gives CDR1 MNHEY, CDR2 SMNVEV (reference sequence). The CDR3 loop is CASLSGRASTDTQYF. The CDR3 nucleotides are TGTGCCAGCCTTAGCGGGAGAGCTAGCACAGATACGCAGTATTTT.

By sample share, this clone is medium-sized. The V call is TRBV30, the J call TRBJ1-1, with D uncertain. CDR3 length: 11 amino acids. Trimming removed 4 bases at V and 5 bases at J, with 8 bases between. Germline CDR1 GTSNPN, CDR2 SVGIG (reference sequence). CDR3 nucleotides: TGTGCCTGGAATAGAAGGACTGAAGCTTTCTTT. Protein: CAWNRRTEAFF.

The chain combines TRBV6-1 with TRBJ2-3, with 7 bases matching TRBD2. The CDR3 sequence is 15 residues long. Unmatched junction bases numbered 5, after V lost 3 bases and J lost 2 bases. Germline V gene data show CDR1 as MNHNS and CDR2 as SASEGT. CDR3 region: CASSDPRDYTDTQYF. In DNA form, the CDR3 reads TGTGCCAGCAGTGACCCCCGGGACTACACAGATACGCAGTATTTT.

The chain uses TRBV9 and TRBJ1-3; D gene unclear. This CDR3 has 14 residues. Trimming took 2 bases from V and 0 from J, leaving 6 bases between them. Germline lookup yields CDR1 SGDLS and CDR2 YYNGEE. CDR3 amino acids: CASSVPDSGNTIYF. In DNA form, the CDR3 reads TGTGCCAGCAGCGTTCCCGACTCTGGAAACACCATATATTTT.

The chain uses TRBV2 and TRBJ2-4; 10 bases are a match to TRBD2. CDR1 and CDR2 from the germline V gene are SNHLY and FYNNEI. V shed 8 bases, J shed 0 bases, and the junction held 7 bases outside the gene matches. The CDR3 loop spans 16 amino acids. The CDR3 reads CASRSGRSLAKNIQYF. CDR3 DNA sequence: TGTGCCAGCCGTAGCGGGAGGTCCCTAGCCAAAAACATTCAGTACTTC.

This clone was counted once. This CDR3 is CASSLPLQGAGGYTF. The CDR3 DNA reads TGTGCCAGCAGCTTGCCGCTCCAGGGGGCAGGTGGCTACACCTTC. V is TRBV5-6 and J is TRBJ1-2; 8 nucleotides match TRBD1. The CDR3 is made up of 15 amino acids. CDR1 and CDR2 (germline): SGHDT, YYEEEE. V gave up 1 base and J gave up 7 bases; unmatched junction bases: 9.